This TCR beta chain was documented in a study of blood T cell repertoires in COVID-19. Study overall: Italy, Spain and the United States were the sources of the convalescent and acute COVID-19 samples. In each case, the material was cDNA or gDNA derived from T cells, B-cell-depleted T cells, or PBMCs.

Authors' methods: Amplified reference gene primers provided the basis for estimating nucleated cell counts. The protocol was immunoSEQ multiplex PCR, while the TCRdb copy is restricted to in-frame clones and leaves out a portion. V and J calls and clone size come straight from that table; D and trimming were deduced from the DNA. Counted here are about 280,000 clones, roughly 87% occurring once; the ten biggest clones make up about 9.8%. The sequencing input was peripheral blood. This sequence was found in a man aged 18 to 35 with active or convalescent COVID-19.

CDR3: CASSLGGVGTGNEKLFF. The CDR3 bases are TGTGCCAGCAGCTTAGGAGGGGTCGGGACAGGGAATGAAAAACTGTTTTTT. The chain recombines TRBV7-9 with TRBJ1-4; 9 bases are a match to TRBD1. CDR3 length equals 17 residues. Germline CDR1 is SEHNR and CDR2 is FQNEAQ (reference sequence). V shed 1 base, J shed 5 bases, and the junction held 8 bases outside the gene matches.